These 32 T cell receptor beta chains were all obtained from the same sample, sequenced in a study of cytomegalovirus exposure and HLA in healthy donors. PCR was performed using 60 Vbeta and 13 Jbeta primers. Produced via immunoSEQ multiplex PCR; TCRdb's table is partial and in-frame only. This sample carries approximately 130,000 clones, around 79% of them seen once, and the ten largest clones take 1.5%. Material for sequencing was PBMCs. These receptors originate from a woman younger than 30 in good health and CMV-seronegative.

The table lists this clone with a few counts. This chain connects TRBV25-1 to TRBJ2-1; weak D call: TRBD1 (6 bases). The V end lost 1 base, the J end lost 2 bases, and 9 bases lay between the germline ends. The CDR3 has 15 residues. In germline, CDR1 is MGHDK, CDR2 SYGVNS. The CDR3 sequence is CASSEFRTAYNEQFF. The CDR3 DNA sequence: TGTGCCAGCAGTGAATTTCGGACAGCCTACAATGAGCAGTTCTTC.

This rearrangement joins TRBV5-1 to TRBJ1-2; no clear D gene. Germline V CDR1 and CDR2: SGHRS, YFSETQ. This CDR3 has 15 amino acids. Trimming stripped 0 bases from V and 4 bases from J, with 13 bases between. The CDR3 nucleotides are TGCGCCAGCAGCTTGGTTCCACAGACGACCTATGGCTACACCTTC. As protein: CASSLVPQTTYGYTF.

This rearrangement joins TRBV18 to TRBJ2-3, with 9 bases aligning to TRBD2. This CDR3 is built from 15 residues. The J segment lost 1 base and the V segment lost 6 bases, leaving 5 bases of the junction unmatched. Looked up from germline, CDR1 is KGHSH and CDR2 is LQKENI. The DNA for the CDR3 is TGTGCCAGCTCGCCGGGACTAGCAGGCACAGATACGCAGTATTTT. Residues: CASSPGLAGTDTQYF.

The chain recombines TRBV4-1 with TRBJ1-2, with D hard to call. The CDR3 length is 15 residues. The ends were cut back, 4 bases at V and 0 bases at J, with 12 bases in the middle. The germline V gene encodes CDR1 MGHRA and CDR2 YSYEKL. The DNA of the CDR3 is TGCGCCAGCAGCCCAGAGACACACTCTAACTATGGCTACACCTTC. Amino acids: CASSPETHSNYGYTF.

The V and J genes are TRBV5-1 and TRBJ1-4; D perhaps matches TRBD1 (6 bases). V was trimmed by 0 bases and J by 5 bases, leaving 8 bases between them. This CDR3 contains 14 residues. The germline gives CDR1 SGHRS, CDR2 YFSETQ. CDR3 in DNA: TGCGCCAGCAGCTTGGGGGGGGGCAATGAAAAACTGTTTTTT. It specifies CASSLGGGNEKLFF.

The chain links TRBV6-1 to TRBJ1-5, with D uncertain. V lost 6 bases, J lost 1 base, and 10 bases lay in between. The CDR3 totals 14 residues. The germline CDR1 and CDR2 sequences are MNHNS and SASEGT. This CDR3 is CASRGPGSNQPQHF. DNA for the CDR3: TGTGCCAGCAGGGGCCCTGGGAGCAATCAGCCCCAGCATTTT.

The gene calls are TRBV6-5 and TRBJ1-6; a possible D gene is TRBD1 (6 bases). CDR1 MNHEY and CDR2 SVGAGI come from the germline V gene. The CDR3 has 14 residues. With 0 bases removed from V and 10 bases from J, the gap between germline ends came to 10 bases. In DNA, the CDR3 is TGTGCCAGCAGTTACTCGATCAGGGGATCACCCCTCCACTTT. Amino acid sequence: CASSYSIRGSPLHF.

The chain recombines TRBV5-4 with TRBJ2-2; 7 bases line up with TRBD1. The CDR3 extends over 15 amino acids. V lost 1 base and J lost 1; bases outside the gene matches: 1. Germline CDR1 SGHNT, CDR2 YYREEE (reference sequence). This CDR3 reads CASSLRGRNTGELFF. Here the CDR3 DNA reads TGTGCCAGCAGCTTGAGGGGGCGGAACACCGGGGAGCTGTTTTTT.

The V call is TRBV9, the J call TRBJ2-1; 7 bases match TRBD2. This CDR3 has 15 residues. Germline CDR1 and CDR2: SGDLS and YYNGEE. The ends lost 3 bases at V and 7 bases at J; junction bases unmatched: 10. The DNA of the CDR3 is TGTGCCAGCAGCGGCTCTTGGGGGGGGTATAATGAGCAGTTCTTC. Translated: CASSGSWGGYNEQFF.

This clone was detected a few times. V is TRBV10-2 and J is TRBJ2-3; D is perhaps TRBD2 (5 bases). V was trimmed by 8 bases and J by 5 bases, leaving 17 bases between them. The germline CDR1 and CDR2 sequences are WSHSY and SAAADI. This CDR3 is 14 amino acids long. The CDR3 coding sequence is TGCGCCAGCGATCGTTCGGGGAGCCAAGATACGCAGTATTTT. This gives the protein CASDRSGSQDTQYF.

The rearrangement uses TRBV6-5 and TRBJ1-2, with 9 bases aligning to TRBD1. V lost 6 bases, J lost 2 bases, and 4 bases stayed unmatched. This CDR3 comprises 14 residues. Germline CDR1 reads MNHEY; CDR2 reads SVGAGI. CDR3 in amino acids: CASRRTGVNYGYTF. The CDR3 region has the DNA TGTGCCAGCAGGAGGACAGGGGTAAACTATGGCTACACCTTC.

V usage is TRBV7-9 and J usage is TRBJ1-1; maybe TRBD1 (5 bases). The CDR3 length is 13 residues. The germline CDR1 and CDR2 sequences are SEHNR and FQNEAQ (reference sequence). V lost 6 bases and J 2 bases, leaving 10 bases between the germline ends. The CDR3, as DNA: TGTGCCAGCAGGATCAGGGTAAACACTGAAGCTTTCTTT. Translation gives CASRIRVNTEAFF.

This clone was detected only a few times. The chain is built from TRBV5-5 and TRBJ1-5; 8 bases are shared with TRBD1. This CDR3 contains 15 residues. Germline V CDR1 and CDR2: SGHKS, YYEKEE (reference sequence). The V gene end was trimmed by 0 bases and the J gene end by 5 bases; junction bases not matched to a gene: 4. The DNA for the CDR3 is TGTGCCAGCAGCTTGGCCAGGGGGCTGGATCAGCCCCAGCATTTT. Amino acids: CASSLARGLDQPQHF.

The CDR3 sequence is CASSLLDRGTEAFF. The CDR3 DNA follows: TGTGCCAGCAGCCTCTTGGACAGGGGCACTGAAGCTTTCTTT. The chain has TRBV7-6 and TRBJ1-1; TRBD1 aligns across 9 bases. CDR3 length: 14 amino acids. The V segment lost 5 bases and the J segment 4 bases; nucleotides outside the gene matches: 5. In germline, CDR1 is SGHVS, CDR2 FNYEAQ. Filled out from reference TRBV7-6 and TRBJ1-1, the complete variable domain reads GAGVSQSPRYKVTKRGQDVALRCDPISGHVSLYWYRQALGQGPEFLTYFNYEAQQDKSGLPNDRFSAERPEGSISTLTIQRTEQRDSAMYRCASSLLDRGTEAFFGQGTRLTVV.

This sequence joins TRBV27 and TRBJ1-1; D not certain. The CDR3 sequence is 16 residues long. Trimming left V 3 bases short and J 1 base short, with 15 bases between. CDR1 and CDR2 from the germline V gene are MNHEY and SMNVEV (reference sequence). The CDR3 DNA sequence: TGTGCCAGCAGTTTGTGGGGAGTCGGAGGGAACACTGAAGCTTTCTTT. Translating gives CASSLWGVGGNTEAFF.

The rearrangement uses TRBV6-5 and TRBJ2-7; 8 bases align to TRBD2. In germline, CDR1 is MNHEY, CDR2 SVGAGI. The length of the CDR3 is 15 residues. J gave up 6 bases and V 2 bases, and 9 bases lay outside the gene matches. The CDR3 coding sequence is TGTGCCAGCAGTTACGGAGGGGCGGGAGGTTCCGAGCAGTACTTC. Protein product: CASSYGGAGGSEQYF.

Details on this clone: An end of the junction does not agree with germline; a read error may underlie this. The chain has TRBV5-1 and TRBJ2-6; maybe TRBD1 (5 bases). The CDR3 contains 16 residues. Germline V lookup: CDR1 SGHRS, CDR2 YFSETQ. CDR3 bases: TGCGCCAGCAGCTTGGCGACTTACTCTGGGGCCAACGGCCTGACTTTC. This encodes CASSLATYSGANGLTF.

The chain combines TRBV15 with TRBJ1-3; D possibly corresponds to TRBD1 (6 bases). Germline CDR1 reads LNHNV; CDR2 reads YYDKDF (reference sequence). The CDR3 is made up of 14 amino acids. Trimming took 6 bases from V and 2 from J, leaving 11 bases between them. CDR3 amino acids: CATSSGGAGNTIYF. DNA for the CDR3: TGTGCCACCAGTAGCGGGGGCGCTGGAAACACCATATATTTT.

The V call is TRBV2, the J call TRBJ2-1; the match to TRBD2 covers 12 bases. V lost 6 bases and J lost 8; bases outside the gene matches: 23. The CDR3 length is 20 residues. The germline CDR1 and CDR2 sequences are SNHLY and FYNNEI. The CDR3 protein is CASSDPSWTSGVGSGDEQFF. The DNA for the CDR3 is TGTGCCAGCAGCGACCCATCCTGGACTAGCGGGGTTGGGTCGGGGGATGAGCAGTTCTTC. Supplemented by reference TRBV2 and TRBJ2-1, the full variable domain reads EPEVTQTPSHQVTQMGQEVILRCVPISNHLYFYWYRQILGQKVEFLVSFYNNEISEKSEIFDDQFSVERPDGSNFTLKIRSTKLEDSAMYFCASSDPSWTSGVGSGDEQFFGPGTRLTVL.

The rearrangement joins TRBV5-6 to TRBJ1-1, with D unresolved. The V gene's germline CDR1 is SGHDT and CDR2 YYEEEE. This CDR3 has 12 amino acids. The V end was cut by 0 bases, the J end by 6 bases, with 6 bases between. The CDR3 coding sequence is TGTGCCAGCAGCTTGGCCAGTTCTGAAGCTTTCTTT. Translating gives CASSLASSEAFF.

The rearrangement uses TRBV7-9 and TRBJ1-1; D gene uncertain. V lost 4 bases, J lost 5 bases, and 17 bases lay in between. This CDR3 region has 15 residues. CDR1 is SEHNR and CDR2 is FQNEAQ in the germline V gene (reference sequence). The CDR3 bases are TGTGCCAGCAGCTCTATTAGGAGCATGAGGACTGAAGCTTTCTTT. Protein sequence: CASSSIRSMRTEAFF.

The genes are TRBV4-1 and TRBJ2-1; no clear D gene. Looked up from germline, CDR1 is MGHRA and CDR2 is YSYEKL. V lost 3 bases and J 5 bases, leaving 11 bases between the germline ends. The CDR3 runs 14 residues. The CDR3 reads CASSHLGTHNEQFF. The CDR3 DNA is TGCGCCAGCAGCCACCTGGGCACGCACAATGAGCAGTTCTTC.

V gene TRBV9 combines with J gene TRBJ2-3; D uncertain. CDR1 and CDR2 from the germline V gene are SGDLS and YYNGEE. V lost 3 bases, J lost 5 bases, and 7 bases lay in between. The CDR3 has 12 residues. In nucleotides, the CDR3 is TGTGCCAGCAGCGGAACACGAGATACGCAGTATTTT. Protein sequence: CASSGTRDTQYF.

The chain has TRBV6-5 and TRBJ1-5; D may be TRBD1 (5 bases). Trimming cost V 6 bases and J 5 bases, with 14 bases left between them. CDR1 and CDR2 from the germline V gene are MNHEY and SVGAGI. CDR3 length equals 14 residues. The DNA for the CDR3 is TGTGCCAGCAGCGGGGGGAGTCCGTATCAGCCCCAGCATTTT. It codes for CASSGGSPYQPQHF.

The chain combines TRBV5-1 with TRBJ2-3, with D maybe TRBD2 (6 bases). Germline values: CDR1 SGHRS, CDR2 YFSETQ. The V end lost 7 bases, the J end lost 2 bases, and 11 bases lay between the germline ends. The CDR3 extends over 13 amino acids. The CDR3 DNA sequence: TGCGCCAGCGGAGGGCGCCCCACAGATACGCAGTATTTT. This gives the protein CASGGRPTDTQYF.

This chain uses TRBV5-6 with TRBJ2-7; 9 bases map to TRBD1. The CDR3 sequence is 19 residues long. Looked up from germline, CDR1 is SGHDT and CDR2 is YYEEEE. Trimming removed 1 base from V and 7 bases from J; junction bases left unmatched: 21. The DNA of the CDR3 is TGTGCCAGCAGCTTGCCTTCCGCCGTTCTAAGTAGGGACAGGGAAGAGCAGTACTTC. It translates to CASSLPSAVLSRDREEQYF. Supplemented by reference TRBV5-6 and TRBJ2-7, the full variable domain reads DAGVTQSPTHLIKTRGQQVTLRCSPKSGHDTVSWYQQALGQGPQFIFQYYEEEERQRGNFPDRFSGHQFPNYSSELNVNALLLGDSALYLCASSLPSAVLSRDREEQYFGPGTRLTVT.

The chain couples TRBV6-1 to TRBJ2-3; D not certain. The germline V and J ends were trimmed by 6 bases and 4 bases, with 5 bases remaining between them. CDR1 and CDR2 (germline): MNHNS, SASEGT. The CDR3 length is 11 residues. CDR3 region: CASRSADTQYF. The CDR3 nucleotides read TGTGCCAGCAGGTCCGCAGATACGCAGTATTTT.

The chain is built from TRBV7-9 and TRBJ2-1; 7 bases fit TRBD2. In germline, CDR1 is SEHNR, CDR2 FQNEAQ (reference sequence). CDR3 size: 13 residues. The V segment lost 1 base and the J segment 15 bases; nucleotides outside the gene matches: 9. The CDR3 sequence: CASSLGLGAGPFF. As DNA, the CDR3 is TGTGCCAGCAGCTTAGGGTTAGGAGCGGGGCCGTTCTTC.

The chain combines TRBV7-8 with TRBJ2-5; D is possibly TRBD2 (5 bases). Gene TRBJ2-7 matches the end of the DNA better, so the J call may be wrong. CDR1 and CDR2 (germline): SGHVS, FQNEAQ. The CDR3 runs to 14 residues. CDR3 DNA sequence: TGTGCCAGCAGCTTAGCGCGGGTCCTCCACGAGCAGTACTTC. Translating gives CASSLARVLHEQYF.

This clone appeared a few times. The junction shows a germline mismatch at one end, possibly a read error. This rearrangement joins TRBV27 to TRBJ2-6; weak D call: TRBD1 (5 bases). The germline CDR1 and CDR2 sequences are MNHEY and SMNVEV (reference sequence). The CDR3 loop spans 16 amino acids. The CDR3: CASRYNMVSGANGLTF. The CDR3 DNA is TGTGCCAGCAGATACAATATGGTGTCTGGGGCCAACGGCCTGACTTTC.

V gene TRBV6-1 combines with J gene TRBJ2-7; 7 positions match TRBD1. CDR3 length equals 16 residues. CDR1 MNHNS and CDR2 SASEGT come from the germline V gene. J gave up 0 bases and V 4 bases, and 9 bases lay outside the gene matches. The CDR3 here is CASSAGGSQSSYEQYF. In DNA, the CDR3 is TGTGCCAGCAGTGCAGGGGGTTCCCAGAGCTCCTACGAGCAGTACTTC.

The chain recombines TRBV7-2 with TRBJ1-6; D call uncertain. The CDR3 is made up of 10 amino acids. Trimming shortened V by 5 bases and J by 14 bases, and 7 bases separated the two germline ends. Per germline, CDR1 SGHTA and CDR2 FQGNSA. Written as DNA, the CDR3 is TGTGCCAGCAGCCCATCAGCCCTCCACTTT. Protein product: CASSPSALHF.